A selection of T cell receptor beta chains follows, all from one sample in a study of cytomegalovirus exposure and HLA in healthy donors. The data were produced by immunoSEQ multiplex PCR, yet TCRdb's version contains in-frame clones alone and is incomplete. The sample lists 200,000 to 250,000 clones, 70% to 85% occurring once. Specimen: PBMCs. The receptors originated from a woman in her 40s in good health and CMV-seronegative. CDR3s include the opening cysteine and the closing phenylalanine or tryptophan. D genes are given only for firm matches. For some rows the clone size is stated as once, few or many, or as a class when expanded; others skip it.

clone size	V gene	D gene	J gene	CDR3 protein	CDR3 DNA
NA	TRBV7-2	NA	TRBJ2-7	CASNAQGWEQYF	TGTGCCAGCAACGCACAGGGTTGGGAGCAGTACTTC
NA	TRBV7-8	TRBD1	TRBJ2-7	CASSVNRDRPYYEQYF	TGTGCCAGCAGCGTAAACAGGGACAGACCTTACTACGAGCAGTACTTC
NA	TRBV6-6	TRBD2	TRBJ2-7	CASSQLAGKNEQYF	TGTGCCAGCAGTCAACTAGCGGGGAAAAACGAGCAGTACTTC
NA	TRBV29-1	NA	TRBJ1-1	CSVVNNPNTEAFF	TGCAGCGTTGTGAACAACCCGAACACTGAAGCTTTCTTT
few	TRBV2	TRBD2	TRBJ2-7	CASSKRGNSYEQYF	TGTGCCAGCAGCAAGCGGGGGAACTCCTACGAGCAGTACTTC
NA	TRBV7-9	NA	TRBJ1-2	CSSSLRQNYGYTF	TGTTCCAGCAGCCTTAGACAGAACTATGGCTACACCTTC
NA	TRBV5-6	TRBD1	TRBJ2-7	CASSLGQGAYEQYF	TGTGCCAGCAGCTTGGGACAGGGGGCCTACGAGCAGTACTTC
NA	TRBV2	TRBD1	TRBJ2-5	CASSADREETQYF	TGTGCCAGCAGTGCAGACAGGGAAGAGACCCAGTACTTC
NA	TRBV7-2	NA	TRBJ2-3	CASSLEGRNTDTQYF	TGTGCCAGCAGCTTAGAGGGGAGGAACACAGATACGCAGTATTTT
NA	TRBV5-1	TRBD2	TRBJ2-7	CASSLSGGPDEQYF	TGCGCCAGCAGCTTGTCGGGGGGGCCTGACGAGCAGTACTTC
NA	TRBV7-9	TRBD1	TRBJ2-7	CSSSPGQGSSYEQYF	TGTTCCAGCAGCCCCGGACAGGGGAGCTCCTACGAGCAGTACTTC
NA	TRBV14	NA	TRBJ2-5	CASSPDRTQYF	TGTGCCAGCAGCCCCGATAGGACCCAGTACTTC
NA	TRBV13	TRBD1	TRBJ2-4	CASSPRDSLKNIQYF	TGTGCCAGCAGCCCTCGGGACAGCCTCAAAAACATTCAGTACTTC
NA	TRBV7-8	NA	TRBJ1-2	CASSFSDSLDYTF	TGTGCCAGCAGCTTTTCGGACAGTCTGGACTACACCTTC
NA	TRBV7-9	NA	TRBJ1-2	CASTEGGIGYTF	TGTGCCAGCACCGAAGGAGGGATAGGCTACACCTTC
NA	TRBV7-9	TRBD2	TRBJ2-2	CASSSSSGGVTGELFF	TGTGCCAGCAGCTCCTCTAGCGGGGGGGTTACCGGGGAGCTGTTTTTT
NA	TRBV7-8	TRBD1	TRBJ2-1	CASSLVGTGGLEQFF	TGTGCCAGCAGCTTAGTCGGGACAGGGGGACTTGAGCAGTTCTTC
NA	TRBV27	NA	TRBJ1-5	CASSSGAGPYGPQHF	TGTGCCAGCAGTTCCGGTGCGGGACCGTACGGGCCCCAGCATTTT
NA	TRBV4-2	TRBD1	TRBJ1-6	CASSQDWAGGSPLHF	TGTGCCAGCAGCCAAGATTGGGCAGGGGGTTCACCCCTCCACTTT
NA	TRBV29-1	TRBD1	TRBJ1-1	CSVGGQGAPYGAFF	TGCAGCGTGGGGGGACAGGGGGCGCCTTATGGAGCTTTCTTT
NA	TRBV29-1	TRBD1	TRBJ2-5	CSAVLDRGRGETQYF	TGCAGCGCTGTTCTGGACAGGGGGCGCGGAGAGACCCAGTACTTC
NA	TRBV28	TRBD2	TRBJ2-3	CASSLTSGSTDTQYF	TGTGCCAGCAGTTTGACTAGCGGGAGCACAGATACGCAGTATTTT
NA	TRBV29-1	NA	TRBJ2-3	CSVGTLHTDTQYF	TGCAGCGTTGGGACACTCCACACAGATACGCAGTATTTT
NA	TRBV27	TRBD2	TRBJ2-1	CASEEAGRRGEQFF	TGTGCCAGCGAGGAAGCGGGGCGGCGGGGTGAGCAGTTCTTC
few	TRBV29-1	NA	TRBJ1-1	CSVTPGLSEAFF	TGCAGCGTTACCCCCGGTTTATCTGAAGCTTTCTTT